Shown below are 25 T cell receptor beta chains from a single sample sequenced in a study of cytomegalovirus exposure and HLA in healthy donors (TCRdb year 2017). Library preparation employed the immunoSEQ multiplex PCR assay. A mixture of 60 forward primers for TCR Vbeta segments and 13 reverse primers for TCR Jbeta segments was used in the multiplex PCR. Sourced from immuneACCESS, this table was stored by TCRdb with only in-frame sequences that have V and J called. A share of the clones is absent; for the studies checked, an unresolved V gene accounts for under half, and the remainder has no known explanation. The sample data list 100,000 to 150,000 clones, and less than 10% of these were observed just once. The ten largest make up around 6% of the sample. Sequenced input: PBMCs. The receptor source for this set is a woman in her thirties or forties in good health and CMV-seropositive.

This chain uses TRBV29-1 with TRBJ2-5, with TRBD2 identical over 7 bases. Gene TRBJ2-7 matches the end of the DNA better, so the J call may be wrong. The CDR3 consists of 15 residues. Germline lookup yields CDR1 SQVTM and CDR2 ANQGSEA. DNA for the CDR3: TGCAGCGTTGAAGTGTCAACGGGGGGATACTACGAGCAGTACTTC. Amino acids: CSVEVSTGGYYEQYF.

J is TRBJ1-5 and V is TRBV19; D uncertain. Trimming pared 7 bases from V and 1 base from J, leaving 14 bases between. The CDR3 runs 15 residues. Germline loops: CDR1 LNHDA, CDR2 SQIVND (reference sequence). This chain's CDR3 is CASKYGKKSNQPQHF. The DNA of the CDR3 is TGTGCCAGTAAATACGGGAAAAAGAGCAATCAGCCCCAGCATTTT. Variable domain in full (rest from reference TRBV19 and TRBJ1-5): DGGITQSPKYLFRKEGQNVTLSCEQNLNHDAMYWYRQDPGQGLRLIYYSQIVNDFQKGDIAEGYSVSREKKESFPLTVTSAQKNPTAFYLCASKYGKKSNQPQHFGDGTRLSIL.

The chain's CDR3 is CASSFGQGRNEQYF. CDR3 sequence (DNA): TGTGCCAGCAGCTTCGGACAGGGTCGCAACGAGCAGTACTTC. The chain is built from TRBV5-6 and TRBJ2-7; 8 positions agree with TRBD1. V gave up 2 bases and J gave up 5 bases; unmatched junction bases: 6. This CDR3 spans 14 amino acids. CDR1 is SGHDT, CDR2 YYEEEE, per germline.

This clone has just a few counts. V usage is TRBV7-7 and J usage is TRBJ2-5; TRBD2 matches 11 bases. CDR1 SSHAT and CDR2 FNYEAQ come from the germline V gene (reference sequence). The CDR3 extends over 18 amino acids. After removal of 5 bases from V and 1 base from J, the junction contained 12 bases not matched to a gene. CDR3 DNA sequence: TGTGCCAGCAGCCCGGGGGTAGCGGGGGGGATGCTCCAAGAGACCCAGTACTTC. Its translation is CASSPGVAGGMLQETQYF. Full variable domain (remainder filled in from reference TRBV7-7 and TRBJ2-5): GAGVSQSPRYKVTKRGQDVTLRCDPISSHATLYWYQQALGQGPEFLTYFNYEAQPDKSGLPSDRFSAERPEGSISTLTIQRTEQRDSAMYRCASSPGVAGGMLQETQYFGPGTRLLVL.

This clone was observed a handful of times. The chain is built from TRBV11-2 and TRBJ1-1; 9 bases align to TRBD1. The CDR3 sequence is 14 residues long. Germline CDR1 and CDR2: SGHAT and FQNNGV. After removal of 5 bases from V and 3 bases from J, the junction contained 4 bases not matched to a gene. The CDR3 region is CASSTHRGHTEAFF. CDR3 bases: TGTGCCAGCAGCACACACAGGGGGCACACTGAAGCTTTCTTT.

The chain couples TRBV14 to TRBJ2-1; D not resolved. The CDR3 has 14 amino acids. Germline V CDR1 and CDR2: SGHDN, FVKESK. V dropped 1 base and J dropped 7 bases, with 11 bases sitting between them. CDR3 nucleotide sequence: TGTGCCAGCAGCCAAGTATCGCCCAGGAATGAGCAGTTCTTC. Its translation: CASSQVSPRNEQFF.

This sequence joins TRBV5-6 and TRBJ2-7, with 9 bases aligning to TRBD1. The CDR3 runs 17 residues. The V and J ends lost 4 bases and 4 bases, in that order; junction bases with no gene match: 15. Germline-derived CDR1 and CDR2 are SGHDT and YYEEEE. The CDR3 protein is CASSPNGQGSLSYEQYF. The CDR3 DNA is TGTGCCAGCAGCCCAAACGGACAGGGGTCACTTTCTTACGAGCAGTACTTC.

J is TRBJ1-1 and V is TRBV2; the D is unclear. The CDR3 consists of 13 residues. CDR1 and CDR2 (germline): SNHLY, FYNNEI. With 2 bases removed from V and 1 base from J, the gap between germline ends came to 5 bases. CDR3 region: CASSEKRNTEAFF. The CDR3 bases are TGTGCCAGCAGTGAAAAGAGGAACACTGAAGCTTTCTTT.

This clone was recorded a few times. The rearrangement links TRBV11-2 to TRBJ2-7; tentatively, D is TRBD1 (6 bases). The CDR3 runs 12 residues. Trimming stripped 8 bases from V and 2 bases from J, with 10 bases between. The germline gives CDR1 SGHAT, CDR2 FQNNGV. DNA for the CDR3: TGTGCCAGCTCGAGGGGGACCTACGAGCAGTACTTC. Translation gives CASSRGTYEQYF.

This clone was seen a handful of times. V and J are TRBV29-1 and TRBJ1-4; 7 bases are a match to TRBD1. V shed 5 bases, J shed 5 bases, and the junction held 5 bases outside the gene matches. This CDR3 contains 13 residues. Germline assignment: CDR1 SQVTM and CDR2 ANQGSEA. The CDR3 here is CSVPGTENEKLFF. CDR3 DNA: TGCAGCGTTCCCGGGACAGAGAATGAAAAACTGTTTTTT.

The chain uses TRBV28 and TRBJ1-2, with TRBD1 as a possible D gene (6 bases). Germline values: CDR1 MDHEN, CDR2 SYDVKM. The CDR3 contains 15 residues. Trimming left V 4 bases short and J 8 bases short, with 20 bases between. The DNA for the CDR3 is TGTGCCAGCAGTTCTCCCGCGGGGGGCGCAGGAGGCTACACCTTC. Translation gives CASSSPAGGAGGYTF.

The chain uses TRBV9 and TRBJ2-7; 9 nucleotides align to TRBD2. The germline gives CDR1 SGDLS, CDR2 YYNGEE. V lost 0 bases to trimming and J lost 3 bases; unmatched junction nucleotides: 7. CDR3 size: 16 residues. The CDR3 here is CASSVGAGGSIYEQYF. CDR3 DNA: TGTGCCAGCAGCGTAGGAGCGGGGGGCTCGATCTACGAGCAGTACTTC. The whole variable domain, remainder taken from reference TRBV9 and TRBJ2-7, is DSGVTQTPKHLITATGQRVTLRCSPRSGDLSVYWYQQSLDQGLQFLIQYYNGEERAKGNILERFSAQQFPDLHSELNLSSLELGDSALYFCASSVGAGGSIYEQYFGPGTRLTVT.

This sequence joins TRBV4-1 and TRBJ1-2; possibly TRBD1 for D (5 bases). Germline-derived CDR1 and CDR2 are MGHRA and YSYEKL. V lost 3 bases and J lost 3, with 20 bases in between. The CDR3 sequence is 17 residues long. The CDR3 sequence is CASSHPSIREGYYGYTF. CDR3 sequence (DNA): TGCGCCAGCAGCCATCCCTCCATCAGGGAAGGTTACTATGGCTACACCTTC.

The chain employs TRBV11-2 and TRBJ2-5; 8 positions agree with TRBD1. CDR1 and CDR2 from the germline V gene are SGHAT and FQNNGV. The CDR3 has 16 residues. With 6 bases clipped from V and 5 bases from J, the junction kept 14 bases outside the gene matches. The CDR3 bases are TGTGCCAGCAGACACCCCTCTCAGGGGGCAGGGGAGACCCAGTACTTC. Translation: CASRHPSQGAGETQYF. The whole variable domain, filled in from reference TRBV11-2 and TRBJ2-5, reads EAGVAQSPRYKIIEKRQSVAFWCNPISGHATLYWYQQILGQGPKLLIQFQNNGVVDDSQLPKDRFSAERLKGVDSTLKIQPAKLEDSAVYLCASRHPSQGAGETQYFGPGTRLLVL.

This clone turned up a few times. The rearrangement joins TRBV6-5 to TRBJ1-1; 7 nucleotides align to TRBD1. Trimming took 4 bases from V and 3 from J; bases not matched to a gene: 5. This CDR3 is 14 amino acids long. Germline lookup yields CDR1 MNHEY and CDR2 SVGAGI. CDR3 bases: TGTGCCAGCAGTTTACGGACAGGTTACACTGAAGCTTTCTTT. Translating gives CASSLRTGYTEAFF.

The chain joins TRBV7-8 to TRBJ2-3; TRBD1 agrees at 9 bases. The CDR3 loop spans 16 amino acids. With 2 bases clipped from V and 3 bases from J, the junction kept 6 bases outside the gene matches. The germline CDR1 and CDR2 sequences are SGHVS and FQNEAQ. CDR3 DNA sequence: TGTGCCAGCAGCTTACCAGGACAGGGGAGAACAGATACGCAGTATTTT. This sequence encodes CASSLPGQGRTDTQYF.

CDR3 region: CASSQGQGYGYTF. The DNA for the CDR3 is TGTGCCAGTAGCCAGGGACAGGGCTATGGCTACACCTTC. The rearrangement links TRBV19 to TRBJ1-2; 9 bases map to TRBD1. There are 13 residues in the CDR3. Per the germline V gene, CDR1 is LNHDA and CDR2 is SQIVND (reference sequence). V was clipped by 6 bases and J by 4 bases; unmatched bases: 3. Together with reference TRBV19 and TRBJ1-2, the CDR3 gives the full variable domain: DGGITQSPKYLFRKEGQNVTLSCEQNLNHDAMYWYRQDPGQGLRLIYYSQIVNDFQKGDIAEGYSVSREKKESFPLTVTSAQKNPTAFYLCASSQGQGYGYTFGSGTRLTVV.

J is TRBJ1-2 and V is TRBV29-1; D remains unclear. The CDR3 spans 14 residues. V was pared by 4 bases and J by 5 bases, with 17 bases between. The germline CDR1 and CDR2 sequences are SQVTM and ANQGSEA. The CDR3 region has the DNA TGCAGCGTTGTGAATCCGGCTGGAGCATATGGCTACACCTTC. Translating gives CSVVNPAGAYGYTF. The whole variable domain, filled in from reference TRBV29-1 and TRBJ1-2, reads SAVISQKPSRDICQRGTSLTIQCQVDSQVTMMFWYRQQPGQSLTLIATANQGSEATYESGFVIDKFPISRPNLTFSTLTVSNMSPEDSSIYLCSVVNPAGAYGYTFGSGTRLTVV.

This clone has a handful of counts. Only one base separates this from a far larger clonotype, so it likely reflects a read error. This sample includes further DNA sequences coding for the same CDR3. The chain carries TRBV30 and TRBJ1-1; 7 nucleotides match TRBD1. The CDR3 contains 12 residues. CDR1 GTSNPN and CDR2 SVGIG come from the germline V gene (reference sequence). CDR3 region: CAWDRVNTEAFF. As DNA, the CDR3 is TGTGCCTGGGACAGGGTTAACACTGAGGCTTTCTTT.

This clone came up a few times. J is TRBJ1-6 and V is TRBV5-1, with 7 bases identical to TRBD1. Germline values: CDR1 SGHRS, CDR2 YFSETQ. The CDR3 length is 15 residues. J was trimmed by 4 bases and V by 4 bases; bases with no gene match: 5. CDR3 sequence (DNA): TGCGCCAGCAGCCCCGGACAGGCGTATAATTCACCCCTCCACTTT. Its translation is CASSPGQAYNSPLHF.

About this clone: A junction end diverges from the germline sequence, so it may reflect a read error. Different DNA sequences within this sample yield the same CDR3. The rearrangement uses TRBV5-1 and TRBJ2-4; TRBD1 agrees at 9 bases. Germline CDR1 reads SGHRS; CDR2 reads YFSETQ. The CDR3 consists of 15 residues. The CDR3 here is CASSPWTGEQDIQYF. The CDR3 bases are TGTGCCAGCAGCCCTTGGACAGGGGAACAGGACATTCAGTACTTC. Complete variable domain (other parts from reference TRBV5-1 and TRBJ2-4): KAGVTQTPRYLIKTRGQQVTLSCSPISGHRSVSWYQQTPGQGLQFLFEYFSETQRNKGNFPGRFSGRQFSNSRSEMNVSTLELGDSALYLCASSPWTGEQDIQYFGAGTRLSVL.

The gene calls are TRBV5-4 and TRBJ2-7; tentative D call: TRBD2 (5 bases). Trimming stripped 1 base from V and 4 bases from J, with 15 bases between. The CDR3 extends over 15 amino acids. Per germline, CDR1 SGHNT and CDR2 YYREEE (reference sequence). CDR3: CASSLLEAAPYEQYF. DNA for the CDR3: TGTGCCAGCAGCTTGCTGGAGGCAGCCCCTTACGAGCAGTACTTC.

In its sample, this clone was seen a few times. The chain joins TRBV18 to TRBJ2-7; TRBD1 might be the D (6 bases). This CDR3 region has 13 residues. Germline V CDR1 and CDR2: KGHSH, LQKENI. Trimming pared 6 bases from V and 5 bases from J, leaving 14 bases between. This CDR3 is CASSQGSRDEQYF. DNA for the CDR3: TGTGCCAGCTCCCAGGGGAGTCGAGACGAGCAGTACTTC.

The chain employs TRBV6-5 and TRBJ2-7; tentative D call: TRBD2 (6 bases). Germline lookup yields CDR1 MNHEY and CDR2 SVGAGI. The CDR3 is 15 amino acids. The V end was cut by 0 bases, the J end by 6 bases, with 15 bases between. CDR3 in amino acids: CASSYSIRGKSEQYF. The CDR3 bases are TGTGCCAGCAGTTACTCGATTCGGGGGAAGAGCGAGCAGTACTTC.

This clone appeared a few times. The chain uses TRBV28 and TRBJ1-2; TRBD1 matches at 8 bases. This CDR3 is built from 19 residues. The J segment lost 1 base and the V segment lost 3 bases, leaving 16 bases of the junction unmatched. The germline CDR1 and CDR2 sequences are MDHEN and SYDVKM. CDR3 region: CASSFGVGQVGRGNYGYTF. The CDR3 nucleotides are TGTGCCAGCAGTTTCGGGGTGGGACAGGTTGGGCGAGGTAACTATGGCTACACCTTC.